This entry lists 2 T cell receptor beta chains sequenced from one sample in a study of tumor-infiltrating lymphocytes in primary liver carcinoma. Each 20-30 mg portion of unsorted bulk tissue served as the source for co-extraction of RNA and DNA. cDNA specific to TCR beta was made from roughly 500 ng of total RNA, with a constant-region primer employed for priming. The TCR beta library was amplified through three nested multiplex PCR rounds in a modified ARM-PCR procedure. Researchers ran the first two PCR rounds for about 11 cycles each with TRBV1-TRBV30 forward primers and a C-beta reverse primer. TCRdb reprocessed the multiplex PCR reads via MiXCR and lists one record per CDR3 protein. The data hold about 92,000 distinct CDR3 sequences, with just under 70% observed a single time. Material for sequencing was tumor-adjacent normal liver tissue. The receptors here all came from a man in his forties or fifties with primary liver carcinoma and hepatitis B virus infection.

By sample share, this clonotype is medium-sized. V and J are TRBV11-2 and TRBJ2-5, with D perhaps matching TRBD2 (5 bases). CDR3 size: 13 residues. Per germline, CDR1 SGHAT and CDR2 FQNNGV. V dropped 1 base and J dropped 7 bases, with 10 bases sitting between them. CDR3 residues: CASSLGGWTTQYF. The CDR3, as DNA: TGTGCCAGCAGCTTAGGAGGGTGGACGACCCAGTACTTC.

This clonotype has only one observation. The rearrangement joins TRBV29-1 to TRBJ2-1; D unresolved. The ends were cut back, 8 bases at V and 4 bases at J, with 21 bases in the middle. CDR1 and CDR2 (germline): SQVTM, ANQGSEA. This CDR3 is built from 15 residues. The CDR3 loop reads CSFLEIASSYNEQFF. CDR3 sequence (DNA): TGCAGCTTCCTTGAGATTGCCAGTTCGTACAATGAGCAGTTCTTC.